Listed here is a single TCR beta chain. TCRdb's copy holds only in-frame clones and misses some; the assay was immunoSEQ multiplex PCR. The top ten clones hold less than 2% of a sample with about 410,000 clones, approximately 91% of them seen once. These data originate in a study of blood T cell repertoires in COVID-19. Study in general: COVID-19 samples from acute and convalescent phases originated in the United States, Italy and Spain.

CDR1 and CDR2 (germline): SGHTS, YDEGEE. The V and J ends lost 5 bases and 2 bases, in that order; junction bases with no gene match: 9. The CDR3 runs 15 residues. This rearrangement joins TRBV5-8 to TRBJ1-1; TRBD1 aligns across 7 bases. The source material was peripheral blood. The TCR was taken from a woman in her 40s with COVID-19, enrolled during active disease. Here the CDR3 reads CASRKEQGFNTEAFF. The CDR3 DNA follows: TGTGCCAGCAGGAAAGAACAGGGGTTCAACACTGAAGCTTTCTTT.